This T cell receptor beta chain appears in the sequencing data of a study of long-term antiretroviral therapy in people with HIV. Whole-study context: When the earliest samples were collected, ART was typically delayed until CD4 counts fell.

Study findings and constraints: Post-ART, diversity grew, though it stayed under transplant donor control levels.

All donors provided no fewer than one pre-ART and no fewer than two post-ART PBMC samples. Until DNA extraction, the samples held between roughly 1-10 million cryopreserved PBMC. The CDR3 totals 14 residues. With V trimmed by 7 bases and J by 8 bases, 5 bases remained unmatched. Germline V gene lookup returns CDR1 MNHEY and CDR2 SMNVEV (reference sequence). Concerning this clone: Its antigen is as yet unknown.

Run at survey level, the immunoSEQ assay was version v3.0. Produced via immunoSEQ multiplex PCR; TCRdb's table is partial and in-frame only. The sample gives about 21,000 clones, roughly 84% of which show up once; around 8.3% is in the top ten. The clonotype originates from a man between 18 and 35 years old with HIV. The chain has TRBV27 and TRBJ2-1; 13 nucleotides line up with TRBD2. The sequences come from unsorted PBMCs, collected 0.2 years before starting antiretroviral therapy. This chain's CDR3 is CASIQLAGGDEQFF. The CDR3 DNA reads TGTGCCAGCATACAACTAGCGGGGGGGGATGAGCAGTTCTTC.